The 13 T cell receptor beta chains presented below share a single source sample, sequenced in a study of Ad26.COV2.S vaccination and SARS-CoV-2 variants. TCRdb keeps only in-frame clones here, not all; method: immunoSEQ multiplex PCR. Found here are 150,000 to 200,000 clones, roughly nine tenths of them singletons; the top ten hold 4.5% to 7.5%. Specimen: peripheral blood, collected after recovery from COVID-19. Source of these receptors: a human donor who had recovered from COVID-19.

This CDR3 reads CAWTSGGTGYQPQHF. CDR3 DNA: TGTGCCTGGACATCGGGAGGGACGGGCTATCAGCCCCAGCATTTT. The chain combines TRBV30 with TRBJ1-5, with D possibly TRBD1 on 5 matching bases. The CDR3 runs 15 residues. In germline, CDR1 is GTSNPN, CDR2 SVGIG (reference sequence). Trimming took off 4 bases at V and 5 bases at J, with 18 bases between the two ends.

The chain employs TRBV23-1 and TRBJ2-7; D is unresolved. TRBV23-1 is noted as an ORF with a role that remains uncertain. The V and J ends lost 6 bases and 3 bases respectively, with 12 bases between them. The CDR3 contains 13 residues. The CDR3 is CASSSEVIYEQYF. The CDR3 region has the DNA TGCGCCAGCAGCTCCGAGGTAATCTACGAGCAGTACTTC.

V gene TRBV19 combines with J gene TRBJ1-5; TRBD1 might be the D (5 bases). The CDR3 loop spans 14 amino acids. CDR1 LNHDA and CDR2 SQIVND come from the germline V gene (reference sequence). Deletions cut 3 bases from V and 4 bases from J, with 10 bases between. DNA for the CDR3: TGTGCCAGTAGTATTGGGGGGGATAATCAGCCCCAGCATTTT. It yields the protein CASSIGGDNQPQHF.

The CDR3 DNA is TGTGCCAGCAGTTACCCCGGACAGGGAAGATACGAGCAGTACTTC. This codes for CASSYPGQGRYEQYF. The rearrangement joins TRBV6-2 or TRBV6-3 to TRBJ2-7; TRBD1 agrees at 8 bases. There are 15 residues in the CDR3. CDR1 is MNHEY and CDR2 is SVGEGT in the germline V gene. J was trimmed by 4 bases and V by 2 bases; bases with no gene match: 7.

Details on this clone: Different DNA sequences within this sample yield the same CDR3. V usage is TRBV27 and J usage is TRBJ2-1; D may be TRBD2 (5 bases). The V gene's germline CDR1 is MNHEY and CDR2 SMNVEV (reference sequence). The CDR3 length is 16 residues. V was trimmed by 2 bases and J by 0 bases, leaving 11 bases between them. The CDR3 DNA reads TGTGCCAGCAGTTTAGCGGGCTTTGGCTCCTACAATGAGCAGTTCTTC. This codes for CASSLAGFGSYNEQFF.

The chain links TRBV12-3 or TRBV12-4 to TRBJ1-1, with D uncertain. CDR3 length: 13 residues. Trimming took 10 bases from V and 4 from J, leaving 16 bases between them. The DNA of the CDR3 is TGTGCCACCCGCAGGCAGGATGGCACTGAAGCTTTCTTT. This translates into CATRRQDGTEAFF.

The genes are TRBV3-1 (or the pseudogene TRBV3-2) and TRBJ1-1; no definite D call. Germline-derived CDR1 and CDR2 are LGHDT and YNNKEL (reference sequence). The CDR3 covers 16 residues. V lost 0 bases and J lost 9, with 20 bases in between. CDR3 protein: CASSQEYLRGYHQAFF. The CDR3 nucleotides are TGTGCCAGCAGCCAAGAGTATTTACGGGGTTACCACCAAGCTTTCTTT.

The chain is built from TRBV7-8 and TRBJ1-2; unclear D gene. This CDR3 has 13 amino acids. The germline gives CDR1 SGHVS, CDR2 FQNEAQ. The ends were cut back, 1 base at V and 8 bases at J, with 11 bases in the middle. This chain's CDR3 is CASSLEPPRGYTF. In DNA form, the CDR3 reads TGTGCCAGCAGCTTAGAACCCCCTCGGGGCTACACCTTC.

The chain has TRBV10-1 and TRBJ1-2; tentatively, D is TRBD1 (6 bases). Deletions cut 7 bases from V and 4 bases from J, with 19 bases between. CDR1 is WNHNN, CDR2 SYGVQD, per germline (reference sequence). The CDR3 covers 15 residues. The CDR3 coding sequence is TGCGCCAGCACCTTTTCCGGGACAACCCTCTATGGCTACACCTTC. Encoded protein: CASTFSGTTLYGYTF.

The chain joins TRBV24-1 to TRBJ2-2; 7 bases are shared with TRBD1. Germline V gene sequence: CDR1 KGHDR, CDR2 SFDVKD. The CDR3 spans 18 residues. The trim removed 0 bases at V and 0 bases at J, leaving 6 bases unmatched. DNA of the CDR3: TGTGCCACCAGTGATTTGGAGGGGGCGATCCCGAACACCGGGGAGCTGTTTTTT. It encodes CATSDLEGAIPNTGELFF.

The V call is TRBV9, the J call TRBJ1-3, with D unclear. The V end lost 0 bases, the J end lost 4 bases, and 11 bases lay between the germline ends. CDR3 length: 15 residues. Per the germline V gene, CDR1 is SGDLS and CDR2 is YYNGEE. CDR3 sequence reads: CASSVAPAGGNTIYF. In nucleotides, the CDR3 is TGTGCCAGCAGCGTAGCTCCAGCCGGAGGAAACACCATATATTTT. The variable domain in full, with the rest retrieved from reference TRBV9 and TRBJ1-3, is DSGVTQTPKHLITATGQRVTLRCSPRSGDLSVYWYQQSLDQGLQFLIQYYNGEERAKGNILERFSAQQFPDLHSELNLSSLELGDSALYFCASSVAPAGGNTIYFGEGSWLTVV.

The table lists this clone with a count of one. The chain uses TRBV7-8 and TRBJ2-1; the D gene could be TRBD1 or TRBD2 (5 bases each). Trimming took 7 bases from V and 0 from J, leaving 10 bases between them. The germline V gene encodes CDR1 SGHVS and CDR2 FQNEAQ. This CDR3 comprises 14 residues. CDR3 sequence: CASTEGSSYNEQFF. The DNA of the CDR3 is TGTGCCAGCACCGAGGGGAGCTCCTACAATGAGCAGTTCTTC. The whole variable domain, filled in from reference TRBV7-8 and TRBJ2-1, reads GAGVSQSPRYKVAKRGQDVALRCDPISGHVSLFWYQQALGQGPEFLTYFQNEAQLDKSGLPSDRFFAERPEGSVSTLKIQRTQQEDSAVYLCASTEGSSYNEQFFGPGTRLTVL.

Concerning this clone: Other DNA sequences in this sample translate to the same CDR3. The CDR3 sequence is CASSRGQQETQYF. CDR3 sequence (DNA): TGTGCCAGCAGCCGGGGTCAGCAAGAGACCCAGTACTTC. The chain has TRBV7-3 and TRBJ2-5; D perhaps matches TRBD2 (5 bases). The germline gives CDR1 SGHTA, CDR2 FQGTGA. The CDR3 is 13 residues long. The V gene lost 5 bases and the J gene lost 2 bases, with 9 bases spanning the gap.